This is a list of T cell receptor beta chains from one sample in a study of vaccination effects on CD4 cells after COVID-19. Sequencing was performed with immunoSEQ multiplex PCR; in TCRdb, only in-frame clones are kept and a portion is missing. This table has about 64,000 clones, about 72% appearing once. No antigen has been identified for these receptors. Sequenced here: CD4+ T cells from PBMCs cultured without peptide, sampled before COVID-19 vaccination. These TCRs come from a human donor who had a prior SARS-CoV-2 infection. CDR3s include the opening cysteine and the closing phenylalanine or tryptophan. The D gene is left open where the match is weak. Clone size, where shown, is once, few, many, or a class for clones that have expanded.

d_call clone_size j_call v_call cdr3_nt cdr3_aa
. . TRBJ1-5 TRBV3-1/TRBV3-2 TGTGCCAGCAGCCTTTCCTGGGGGGATCAGCCCCAGCATTTT CASSLSWGDQPQHF
TRBD1 . TRBJ2-3 TRBV6-5 TGTGCCAGCAGTTACTCACCGACAGGGGTTGATACGCAGTATTTT CASSYSPTGVDTQYF
TRBD2 once TRBJ2-3 TRBV13 TGTGCCAGCAGCGCCGCAGGAGGATTAGCGGGAGGGAGGGTGACAGATACGCAGTATTTT CASSAAGGLAGGRVTDTQYF
. few TRBJ2-5 TRBV11-3 TGTGCCAGCAGCTTGAGAGTGGCGGGGGCTATCCAGTACTTC CASSLRVAGAIQYF
. few TRBJ1-1 TRBV7-9 TGTGCCAGCCAGGGAGGAACTGAAGCTTTCTTT CASQGGTEAFF
. few TRBJ1-4 TRBV7-9 TGTGCCAGCAGCTTTGGACGGGGAAATGAAAAACTGTTTTTT CASSFGRGNEKLFF
. . TRBJ2-5 TRBV4-1 TGCGCCAGCAGCCAAGAAGGGGAGACCCAGTACTTC CASSQEGETQYF
. few TRBJ1-4 TRBV19 TGTGCCAGTAGTGACTGGGACATCGGCGAAAAACTGTTTTTT CASSDWDIGEKLFF
. few TRBJ1-2 TRBV21-1 TGTGCCAGCAGCCCCTTCGCAGGGGCACGGGGCTACACCTTC CASSPFAGARGYTF
. . TRBJ1-4 TRBV5-6 TGTGCCAGCACCTCTGTTCGGGACGGGGGTGAAAAACTGTTTTTT CASTSVRDGGEKLFF
. . TRBJ1-5 TRBV30 TGTGCCTGGAGTACCGGGGGTACGGGGGGACAGCCCCAGCATTTT CAWSTGGTGGQPQHF
TRBD2 . TRBJ2-7 TRBV19 TGTGCCAGTAGTCACCGGGACAGGGGCCCTAGCGGGAGGGCCGACTACGAGCAGTACTTC CASSHRDRGPSGRADYEQYF
TRBD2 . TRBJ2-1 TRBV4-2 TGTGCCAGCAGCCAAGATCCTAGGGGGACTAGCGGGAATGAGCAGTTCTTC CASSQDPRGTSGNEQFF
. . TRBJ2-7 TRBV3-1/TRBV3-2 TGTGCCAGCAGCCAAGATTCTCGCGAGCAGTACTTC CASSQDSREQYF
. . TRBJ2-3 TRBV24-1 TGTGCCGTGGGGGAGGGGGACACAGATACGCAGTATTTT CAVGEGDTDTQYF
. . TRBJ2-3 TRBV5-4 TGTGCCAGCAGCTCAGACAGTTCAGATACGCAGTATTTT CASSSDSSDTQYF
TRBD1 . TRBJ1-4 TRBV19 TGTGCCAGTAAAGGGACAGGGGCAGCAACTAATGAAAAACTGTTTTTT CASKGTGAATNEKLFF
. . TRBJ2-7 TRBV3-1/TRBV3-2 TGTGCCAGCAGCCATCATCATTCCTACGAGCAGTACTTC CASSHHHSYEQYF
. . TRBJ2-7 TRBV2 TGTGCCAGCAGTGGCGAGGGTGGCGAGCAGTACTTC CASSGEGGEQYF
. . TRBJ2-6 TRBV12-3/TRBV12-4 TGTGCCAGCTCCTACTCTGGGGCCAACGTCCTGACTTTC CASSYSGANVLTF
. . TRBJ1-5 TRBV2 TGTGCCAGCAGATGGGAGGGCAATCAGCCCCAGCATTTT CASRWEGNQPQHF
. . TRBJ2-6 TRBV7-2 TGTGCCAGCCGCCTGGGGCTTGGGGCCAACGTCCTGACTTTC CASRLGLGANVLTF
. . TRBJ1-6 TRBV5-1 TGCGCCAGCAGCTTGGACGGAAATTCACCCCTCCACTTT CASSLDGNSPLHF
. . TRBJ1-1 TRBV13 TGTGCCAGCAGCTTAGATACAGGACCCACTGAAGCTTTCTTT CASSLDTGPTEAFF
TRBD1 . TRBJ2-2 TRBV5-1 TGCGCCAGCAGCTCGGGACAGAGCACCGGGGAGCTGTTTTTT CASSSGQSTGELFF
. few TRBJ2-2 TRBV30 TGTGCCTGGAGTGTAATCCGGGCCAACGGGGAGCTGTTTTTT CAWSVIRANGELFF
TRBD2 . TRBJ2-5 TRBV11-2 TGTGCCAGCAGCTTAAACCCGGGACTAGCGGGACGAGAGACCCAGTACTTC CASSLNPGLAGRETQYF
. . TRBJ2-7 TRBV5-1 TGCGCCAGCAGCTACGCTACAGATTCCTACGAGCAGTACTTC CASSYATDSYEQYF
. few TRBJ1-1 TRBV15 TGTGCCACCAGCAGAGGCGGATCCATGAACACTGAAGCTTTCTTT CATSRGGSMNTEAFF
. few TRBJ2-1 TRBV7-9 TGTGCCAGCAGACCGAAGGGGGGGAACAATGAGCAGTTCTTC CASRPKGGNNEQFF
. . TRBJ2-1 TRBV7-3 TGTGCCAGCAGCTCCCGAGCACAGGGTAGGGGTGAGCAGTTCTTC CASSSRAQGRGEQFF
. . TRBJ2-1 TRBV6-2/TRBV6-3 TGTGCCAGCAGTCCAACGACTAGGGTCTGGGAGCAGTTCTTC CASSPTTRVWEQFF